The source of this T cell receptor beta chain is a study of T cell responses to AZD1222 COVID-19 vaccine (dated by TCRdb to the early 2020s). Background for the entire study: AZD1222 recipients with second doses at about 4 weeks or about 12 weeks were pooled, because spike-specific TCR depth and breadth did not differ between schedules. Trial participants were enrolled into age subgroups of 18-55, 56-69 and 70-plus years, which contained approximately 150, 28 and 58 TCR-sequenced participants, respectively. A total of 233 trial participants underwent TCR sequencing, of whom about 200 had received two doses of AZD1222 and around 26 had received two doses of the MenACWY control vaccine.

CDR1 is given as LNHNV and CDR2 as YYDKDF, both from the germline V gene (reference sequence). The CDR3 runs 15 amino acids, cysteine and phenylalanine included. The retained sequence is limited to the CDR3, 45 bases, with the frame set at the first base. V loses 8 bases, J loses 4 bases, and the germline ends lie 20 bases apart. What the research found in general, with its limitations: Spike-specific TCR breadth and depth rose significantly after two AZD1222 doses compared with day 0 and with MenACWY recipients. Epitopes outside the regions mutated in the B.1.351 and B.1.1.7 variants were reportedly recognized by nearly half of the unique spike-specific TCRs. Participants were mostly white British and included more females than males, and it was suggested by the authors that clonal diversity may have been underestimated. Only six AZD1222 recipients were SARS-CoV-2 seropositive at baseline, limiting conclusions about previously exposed vaccinees. No day 14 peak-response samples were available, so repertoires were characterized only after the peak T cell response. Vaccine-associated CD4 TCRs spanned the whole spike protein, with dominant responses in regions 160-218 and 743-854. In the small 56-69-year group, the increase in depth fell short of significance, most likely because of low power.

The CDR3 regions of human TCRbeta chains were analyzed by immunosequencing. The authors processed their data as follows. TCRs in the repertoires were compared against a reference library of SARS-CoV-2-specific TCRs that had been generated with the MIRA antigen-specificity platform. Breadth meant the fraction of unique TCRs that were SARS-CoV-2-associated, whereas depth meant the fraction of total T cells that were SARS-CoV-2-associated. Each spike-specific TCR was assigned to its reactive spike region and to a CD4 or CD8 class using the MIRA data. Log10-transformed breadth and depth values were compared by one-way ANOVA with Sidak's multiple comparisons tests. Drawn from immuneACCESS, this table holds only the in-frame rearrangements with V and J called that TCRdb kept. Clones are partly lost; checked studies trace under half to an unresolved V gene and leave the rest unexplained. V, J and clone size were drawn from that table, and D and trimming were deduced from the DNA. This sample comprises approximately 170,000 clones, about 91% of them detected only once. Approximately 4.8% of the sample rests with the top ten.

This specimen's time point label, interpreted: baseline before first vaccination. The vaccinee samples were drawn from two UK trials, COV001 and COV002, one of which was a single-blind randomized controlled phase 2/3 trial testing AZD1222 (ChAdOx1 nCoV-19) in healthy adults. For TCRbeta chain sequencing, PBMC samples were collected from trial participants at day 0 and at day 28 after the second dose. About this clone: Its antigen has not been determined. No per-base quality is available; no much larger clone lies one base away.

The chain is made from TRBV15 and TRBJ2-5; TRBD2 is a possible D gene, resting on 6 matching bases. This sample comprised peripheral blood, obtained on day 0 of AZD1222 vaccination. This TCR derives from an adult in good health. The DNA reads as follows: TGTGCCACCGGTCGTTTGGCGGGACTGGTAGAGACCCAGTACTTC. The resulting protein is CATGRLAGLVETQYF.